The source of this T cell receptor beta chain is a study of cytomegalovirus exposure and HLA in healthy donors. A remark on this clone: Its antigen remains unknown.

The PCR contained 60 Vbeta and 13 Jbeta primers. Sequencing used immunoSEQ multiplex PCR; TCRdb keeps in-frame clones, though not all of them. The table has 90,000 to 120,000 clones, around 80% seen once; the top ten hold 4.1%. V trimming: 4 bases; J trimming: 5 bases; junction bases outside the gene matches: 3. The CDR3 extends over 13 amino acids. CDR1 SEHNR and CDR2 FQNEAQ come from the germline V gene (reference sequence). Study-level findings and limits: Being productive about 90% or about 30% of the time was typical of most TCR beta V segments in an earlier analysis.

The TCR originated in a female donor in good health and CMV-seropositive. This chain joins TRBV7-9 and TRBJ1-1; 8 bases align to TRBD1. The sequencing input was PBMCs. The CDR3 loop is CASSSRGRTEAFF. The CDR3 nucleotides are TGTGCCAGCAGCTCCAGGGGGCGGACTGAAGCTTTCTTT.